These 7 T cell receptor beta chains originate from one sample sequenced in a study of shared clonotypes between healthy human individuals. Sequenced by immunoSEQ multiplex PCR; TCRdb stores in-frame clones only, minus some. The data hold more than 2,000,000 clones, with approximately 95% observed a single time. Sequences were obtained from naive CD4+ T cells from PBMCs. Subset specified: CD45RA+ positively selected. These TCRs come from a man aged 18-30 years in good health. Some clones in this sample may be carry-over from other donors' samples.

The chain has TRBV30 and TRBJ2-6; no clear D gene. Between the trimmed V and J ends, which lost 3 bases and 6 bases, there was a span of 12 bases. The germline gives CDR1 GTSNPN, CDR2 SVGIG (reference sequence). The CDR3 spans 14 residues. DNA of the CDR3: TGTGCCTGGAGAGAAGTTTATATGGCCAACGTCCTGACTTTC. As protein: CAWREVYMANVLTF.

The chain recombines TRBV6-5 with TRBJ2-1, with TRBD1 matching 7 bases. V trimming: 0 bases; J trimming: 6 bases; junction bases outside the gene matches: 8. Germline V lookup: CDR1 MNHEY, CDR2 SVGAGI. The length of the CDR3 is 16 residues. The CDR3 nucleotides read TGTGCCAGCAGTTACTCCCCGGGACAGAGTTTCAATGAGCAGTTCTTC. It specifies CASSYSPGQSFNEQFF.

The CDR3 loop reads CASSPPRLDPPDTQYF. The CDR3 nucleotides are TGTGCCAGCAGTCCACCGAGACTAGACCCCCCAGATACGCAGTATTTT. V is TRBV28 and J is TRBJ2-3; perhaps TRBD2 as D (6 bases). The ends were cut back, 5 bases at V and 4 bases at J, with 19 bases in the middle. Germline CDR1 reads MDHEN; CDR2 reads SYDVKM. The CDR3 totals 16 residues.

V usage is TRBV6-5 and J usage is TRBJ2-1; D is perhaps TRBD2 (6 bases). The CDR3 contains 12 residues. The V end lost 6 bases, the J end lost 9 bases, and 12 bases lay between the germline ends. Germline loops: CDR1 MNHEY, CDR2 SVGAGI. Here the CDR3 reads CASRGLGSEQFF. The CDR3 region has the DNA TGTGCCAGCAGGGGACTCGGGAGTGAGCAGTTCTTC.

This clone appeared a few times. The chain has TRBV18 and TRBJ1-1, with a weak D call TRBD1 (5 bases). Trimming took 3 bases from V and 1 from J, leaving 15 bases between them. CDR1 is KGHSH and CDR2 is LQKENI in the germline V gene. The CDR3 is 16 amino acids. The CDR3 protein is CASSPQGRASNTEAFF. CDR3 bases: TGTGCCAGCTCACCTCAGGGAAGGGCCTCGAACACTGAAGCTTTCTTT.

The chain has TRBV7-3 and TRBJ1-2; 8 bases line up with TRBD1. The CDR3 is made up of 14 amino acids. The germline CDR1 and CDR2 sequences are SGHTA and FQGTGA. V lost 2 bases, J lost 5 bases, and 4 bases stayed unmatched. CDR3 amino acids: CASSLGQGQYGYTF. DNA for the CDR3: TGTGCCAGCAGCTTAGGACAGGGCCAATATGGCTACACCTTC.

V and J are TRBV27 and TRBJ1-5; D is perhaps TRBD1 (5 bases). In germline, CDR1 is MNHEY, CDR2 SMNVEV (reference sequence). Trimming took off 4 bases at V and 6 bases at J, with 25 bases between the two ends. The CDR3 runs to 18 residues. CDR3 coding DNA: TGTGCCAGCAGTTCTACTCGCGTGATCGGGGGAGAGGGTCAGCCCCAGCATTTT. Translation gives CASSSTRVIGGEGQPQHF.